One sample yielded the 29 T cell receptor beta chains listed below, sequenced in a study of blood T cell repertoires in COVID-19. Method: immunoSEQ multiplex PCR; TCRdb's copy keeps in-frame clones and lacks some. Here the sample spans about 230,000 clones, more than 65% being singletons. The sequenced material came from peripheral blood. The receptors here all came from a man aged 50-60 years with active or convalescent COVID-19.

A remark on this clone: A read error may produce the germline difference seen at one junction end. The chain combines TRBV9 with TRBJ2-2; 11 nucleotides align to TRBD2. CDR1 SGDLS and CDR2 YYNGEE come from the germline V gene. The CDR3 has 15 residues. The chain's CDR3 is CAGSAGTSGTGELFF. CDR3 sequence (DNA): TGTGCCGGCAGTGCCGGGACTAGCGGCACCGGGGAGCTGTTTTTT.

The chain links TRBV19 to TRBJ2-3, with D maybe TRBD1 (6 bases). The CDR3 spans 14 residues. CDR1 LNHDA and CDR2 SQIVND come from the germline V gene (reference sequence). The V and J ends lost 7 bases and 3 bases respectively, with 14 bases between them. CDR3 sequence (DNA): TGTGCCAGTAAGAACAGGGTGGTAACAGATACGCAGTATTTT. The encoded protein is CASKNRVVTDTQYF.

V and J are TRBV5-1 and TRBJ1-4; D remains ambiguous. The CDR3 loop spans 16 amino acids. The V gene's germline CDR1 is SGHRS and CDR2 YFSETQ. V dropped 0 bases and J dropped 5 bases, with 14 bases sitting between them. CDR3 region: CASSLGSAGPNEKLFF. CDR3 DNA: TGCGCCAGCAGCTTGGGGTCAGCAGGCCCGAATGAAAAACTGTTTTTT.

This chain joins TRBV5-4 and TRBJ1-1, with TRBD1 as a possible D gene (5 bases). Trimming left V 4 bases short and J 0 bases short, with 10 bases between. Germline loops: CDR1 SGHNT, CDR2 YYREEE (reference sequence). The CDR3 is 14 residues long. CDR3 loop: CASSPPGVNTEAFF. The CDR3 region has the DNA TGTGCCAGCAGCCCCCCGGGGGTGAACACTGAAGCTTTCTTT.

V is TRBV3-1 (or the pseudogene TRBV3-2) and J is TRBJ1-6; D may be TRBD1 (6 bases). This CDR3 is built from 16 residues. Germline V gene sequence: CDR1 LGHDT, CDR2 YNNKEL (reference sequence). Trimming pared 4 bases from V and 4 bases from J, leaving 14 bases between. This CDR3 is CASSLRRDTYNSPLHF. The CDR3 region has the DNA TGTGCCAGCAGCCTACGCCGGGACACGTATAATTCACCCCTCCACTTT.

This sequence joins TRBV30 and TRBJ2-3; the match to TRBD2 covers 7 bases. Trimming took 4 bases from V and 9 from J; bases not matched to a gene: 13. CDR3 length equals 14 residues. CDR1 is GTSNPN and CDR2 is SVGIG in the germline V gene (reference sequence). Written as DNA, the CDR3 is TGTGCCTGGATGGGGAGGACCCGGGGAGGGACGCAGTATTTT. Translated: CAWMGRTRGGTQYF.

The V gene is TRBV7-8, the J gene TRBJ1-3, with 9 nucleotides matching TRBD1. The V and J ends lost 5 bases and 1 base, in that order; junction bases with no gene match: 18. The length of the CDR3 is 20 residues. Per germline, CDR1 SGHVS and CDR2 FQNEAQ. Written as DNA, the CDR3 is TGTGCCAGCAGCCACTACCCCCGGGACAGGGCCCAATTTTCTGGAAACACCATATATTTT. Protein product: CASSHYPRDRAQFSGNTIYF.

V gene TRBV5-4 combines with J gene TRBJ2-7, with a tentative D call TRBD1 (5 bases). Trimming left V 4 bases short and J 6 bases short, with 17 bases between. The CDR3 totals 14 residues. CDR1 and CDR2 (germline): SGHNT, YYREEE (reference sequence). Here the CDR3 reads CASSPSQGIGEQYF. CDR3 coding DNA: TGTGCCAGCAGCCCCTCGCAGGGAATTGGCGAGCAGTACTTC.

The chain combines TRBV19 with TRBJ2-1, with D perhaps matching TRBD2 (7 bases). CDR1 is LNHDA and CDR2 is SQIVND in the germline V gene (reference sequence). V lost 9 bases to trimming and J lost 2 bases, with 20 bases between them. The length of the CDR3 is 16 residues. CDR3 in amino acids: CARTPGRGGPYNEQFF. Written as DNA, the CDR3 is TGTGCCAGGACCCCGGGGAGGGGGGGACCCTACAATGAGCAGTTCTTC.

V is TRBV4-1 and J is TRBJ1-2, with D uncertain. With 6 bases removed from V and 2 bases from J, the gap between germline ends came to 16 bases. CDR1 is MGHRA, CDR2 YSYEKL, per germline. The CDR3 runs to 15 residues. CDR3 protein: CASSPGFSENYGYTF. The CDR3 DNA sequence: TGCGCCAGCAGTCCGGGGTTTTCGGAGAACTATGGCTACACCTTC.

In its sample, this clone was seen a few times. V and J are TRBV5-4 and TRBJ1-1; 9 bases are shared with TRBD1. Germline trimming cut 3 bases from V and 4 bases from J; bases unmatched to any gene: 4. The CDR3 consists of 14 residues. Germline V CDR1 and CDR2: SGHNT, YYREEE (reference sequence). The CDR3 nucleotides read TGTGCCAGCAGCTGGGGACAGGGTGTCACTGAAGCTTTCTTT. Encoded protein: CASSWGQGVTEAFF.

The V call is TRBV19, the J call TRBJ1-2; 8 positions match TRBD1. The trim removed 7 bases at V and 4 bases at J, leaving 8 bases unmatched. The CDR3 is made up of 14 amino acids. Germline CDR1 and CDR2: LNHDA and SQIVND (reference sequence). CDR3 region: CASTRRGQGYGYTF. For the CDR3, the DNA is TGTGCCAGTACACGCAGGGGGCAGGGCTATGGCTACACCTTC. The full variable domain, with the rest looked up from reference TRBV19 and TRBJ1-2, is DGGITQSPKYLFRKEGQNVTLSCEQNLNHDAMYWYRQDPGQGLRLIYYSQIVNDFQKGDIAEGYSVSREKKESFPLTVTSAQKNPTAFYLCASTRRGQGYGYTFGSGTRLTVV.

The chain is built from TRBV24-1 and TRBJ2-5; 7 bases agree with TRBD1. The CDR3 is 15 amino acids. V shed 2 bases, J shed 4 bases, and the junction held 6 bases outside the gene matches. Germline V gives CDR1 KGHDR, CDR2 SFDVKD. CDR3 sequence (DNA): TGTGCCACCAGTGATTCCCTGACAGGGAGAGAGACCCAGTACTTC. Translation: CATSDSLTGRETQYF.

The count of this clone is one. The V and J genes are TRBV28 and TRBJ1-4, with D possibly matching TRBD1 (5 bases). V was shortened by 5 bases and J by 0 bases, with 7 bases between the two germline ends. Germline CDR1 and CDR2: MDHEN and SYDVKM. The CDR3 has 14 amino acids. CDR3 amino acids: CASSDSATNEKLFF. Written as DNA, the CDR3 is TGTGCCAGCAGTGACAGCGCAACTAATGAAAAACTGTTTTTT.

This clone was seen a handful of times. J is TRBJ1-2 and V is TRBV6-5; no reliable D call. CDR1 MNHEY and CDR2 SVGAGI come from the germline V gene. V gave up 5 bases and J gave up 4 bases, with 11 bases separating them. This CDR3 has 13 residues. CDR3 loop: CASSQDGIYGYTF. The CDR3 coding sequence is TGTGCCAGCAGTCAGGACGGGATCTATGGCTACACCTTC.

V usage is TRBV30 and J usage is TRBJ1-1, with 7 bases fitting TRBD1. V shed 7 bases and J 0 bases; nucleotides not matched to a gene: 2. Germline lookup yields CDR1 GTSNPN and CDR2 SVGIG (reference sequence). The CDR3 has 12 amino acids. CDR3 amino acids: CALGQLNTEAFF. Here the CDR3 DNA reads TGTGCCTTGGGACAGTTGAACACTGAAGCTTTCTTT.

The chain joins TRBV2 to TRBJ2-2; D gene uncertain. CDR1 is SNHLY, CDR2 FYNNEI, per germline. Deletions cut 8 bases from V and 0 bases from J, with 13 bases between. The CDR3 is 15 residues long. CDR3 loop: CASLATSANTGELFF. In DNA form, the CDR3 reads TGTGCCAGCCTGGCGACATCCGCGAACACCGGGGAGCTGTTTTTT.

The rearrangement joins TRBV2 to TRBJ1-5, with 8 bases identical to TRBD1. Germline-derived CDR1 and CDR2 are SNHLY and FYNNEI. This CDR3 has 15 amino acids. V lost 4 bases and J lost 6; bases outside the gene matches: 8. The CDR3 DNA reads as TGTGCCAGCAGTGGGGCAGGGGGCGCGGGTCAGCCCCAGCATTTT. Translated: CASSGAGGAGQPQHF.

The V call is TRBV30, the J call TRBJ1-5, with D maybe TRBD1 (5 bases). Germline CDR1 GTSNPN, CDR2 SVGIG (reference sequence). The CDR3 spans 17 residues. V lost 2 bases and J 0 bases, leaving 17 bases between the germline ends. CDR3 in amino acids: CAWSPSRTPYSNQPQHF. Written as DNA, the CDR3 is TGTGCCTGGAGTCCATCCCGGACACCTTATAGCAATCAGCCCCAGCATTTT.

The V call is TRBV20-1, the J call TRBJ2-1, with D unresolved. CDR1 is DFQATT, CDR2 SNEGSKA, per germline (reference sequence). The CDR3 length is 11 residues. V was trimmed by 6 bases and J by 5 bases, leaving 8 bases between them. The CDR3: CSAPLHNEQFF. The CDR3 DNA follows: TGCAGTGCCCCACTACACAATGAGCAGTTCTTC.

The chain uses TRBV2 and TRBJ2-1, with 13 bases fitting TRBD2. Looked up from germline, CDR1 is SNHLY and CDR2 is FYNNEI. This CDR3 has 14 amino acids. V trimming: 4 bases; J trimming: 9 bases; junction bases outside the gene matches: 3. The DNA of the CDR3 is TGTGCCAGCAGTGGGGGACTAGCGGGGTTTGAGCAGTTCTTC. Translating gives CASSGGLAGFEQFF.

CDR3 protein: CASSLQTNYGYTF. CDR3 nucleotide sequence: TGCGCCAGCAGCCTACAGACCAACTATGGCTACACCTTC. The chain recombines TRBV5-1 with TRBJ1-2; D not resolved. V shed 4 bases and J shed 2 bases, with 9 bases lying between them. CDR1 is SGHRS, CDR2 YFSETQ, per germline. The CDR3 covers 13 residues.

This clone was seen a few times. This chain uses TRBV5-1 with TRBJ1-1; unclear D gene. Trimming stripped 1 base from V and 0 bases from J, with 4 bases between. The length of the CDR3 is 13 residues. CDR1 and CDR2 (germline): SGHRS, YFSETQ. As DNA, the CDR3 is TGCGCCAGCAGCTTGACAGTGAACACTGAAGCTTTCTTT. Translating it yields CASSLTVNTEAFF. Combining the CDR3 with reference TRBV5-1 and TRBJ1-1 gives the whole variable domain KAGVTQTPRYLIKTRGQQVTLSCSPISGHRSVSWYQQTPGQGLQFLFEYFSETQRNKGNFPGRFSGRQFSNSRSEMNVSTLELGDSALYLCASSLTVNTEAFFGQGTRLTVV.

This sequence joins TRBV6-5 and TRBJ1-3; TRBD1 might be the D (5 bases). Per germline, CDR1 MNHEY and CDR2 SVGAGI. V was shortened by 4 bases and J by 1 base, with 8 bases between the two germline ends. The CDR3 contains 14 residues. The CDR3 region has the DNA TGTGCCAGCAGTTTGACAGTTTCTGGAAACACCATATATTTT. Amino acid sequence: CASSLTVSGNTIYF.

The chain recombines TRBV27 with TRBJ1-2; D call uncertain. Germline-derived CDR1 and CDR2 are MNHEY and SMNVEV (reference sequence). CDR3 length equals 14 residues. Trimming pared 5 bases from V and 0 bases from J, leaving 10 bases between. Here the CDR3 reads CASSPRDSNYGYTF. DNA of the CDR3: TGTGCCAGCAGTCCGCGGGATTCTAACTATGGCTACACCTTC.

The chain combines TRBV18 with TRBJ2-2; TRBD2 might be the D (6 bases). Looked up from germline, CDR1 is KGHSH and CDR2 is LQKENI. V lost 6 bases and J 3 bases, leaving 11 bases between the germline ends. The CDR3 sequence is 14 residues long. The CDR3 sequence is CASSEWGDTGELFF. The CDR3 region has the DNA TGTGCCAGCTCCGAATGGGGGGACACCGGGGAGCTGTTTTTT.

The chain has TRBV2 and TRBJ2-2; TRBD1 is a possible D gene (5 bases). Germline V gene lookup returns CDR1 SNHLY and CDR2 FYNNEI. The CDR3 spans 15 residues. V was cut by 6 bases and J by 5 bases, with 16 bases left in between. CDR3 DNA sequence: TGTGCCAGCAGAGGGGCAGTCTCGTCTACCGGGGAGCTGTTTTTT. It codes for CASRGAVSSTGELFF.

V gene TRBV28 combines with J gene TRBJ1-5; D perhaps matches TRBD1 (5 bases). CDR1 is MDHEN and CDR2 is SYDVKM in the germline V gene. Between the trimmed V and J ends, which lost 7 bases and 0 bases, there was a span of 16 bases. The CDR3 loop spans 16 amino acids. This chain's CDR3 is CASTVGGLYSNQPQHF. The DNA of the CDR3 is TGTGCCAGCACCGTGGGGGGTTTATATAGCAATCAGCCCCAGCATTTT. Complete variable domain (other parts from reference TRBV28 and TRBJ1-5): DVKVTQSSRYLVKRTGEKVFLECVQDMDHENMFWYRQDPGLGLRLIYFSYDVKMKEKGDIPEGYSVSREKKERFSLILESASTNQTSMYLCASTVGGLYSNQPQHFGDGTRLSIL.

The V call is TRBV24-1, the J call TRBJ2-2; 8 bases are shared with TRBD2. The V segment lost 8 bases and the J segment 5 bases; nucleotides outside the gene matches: 6. CDR3 length: 14 residues. Per the germline V gene, CDR1 is KGHDR and CDR2 is SFDVKD. CDR3 in DNA: TGTGCCACCAAAGGGACGGGGGGGACCGGGGAGCTGTTTTTT. Its translation: CATKGTGGTGELFF.